This T cell receptor beta chain was retrieved from a study of molecular identifiers for immune sequencing clone quantification. Study findings and constraints: Naive cells had under 1% of molecules in clones above 20 RNA copies, effectors over 99%. In cases of identical TCR molecules sharing a barcode, highly expanded clone sizes could be underestimated.

Previously published methods and listed TCR primers were used for the bulk TCR libraries. TCRdb passed the PCR reads through MiXCR, listing each CDR3 protein once. Of 250,000 to 350,000 distinct CDR3 sequences in the sample, about 21% were seen once. The sample holds many counts of this clonotype. Its specificity is not known. V was clipped by 4 bases and J by 1 base, with 17 bases between them. The germline gives CDR1 SGHRS, CDR2 YFSETQ. This CDR3 contains 16 residues. The receptor comes from a human donor in good health. Some libraries in this study had Jurkat cell RNA spiked in. Sequenced: naive CD8+ T cells from blood, with Jurkat cell RNA spiked in. The sample's subset: FACS-sorted CD8+CD4-CCR7+CD45RA+ naive T cells. V usage is TRBV5-1 and J usage is TRBJ1-1, with no clear D. The CDR3 bases are TGCGCCAGCAGCCCCCCGGTGGGTATGACGAACACTGAAGCTTTCTTT. Its translation: CASSPPVGMTNTEAFF.